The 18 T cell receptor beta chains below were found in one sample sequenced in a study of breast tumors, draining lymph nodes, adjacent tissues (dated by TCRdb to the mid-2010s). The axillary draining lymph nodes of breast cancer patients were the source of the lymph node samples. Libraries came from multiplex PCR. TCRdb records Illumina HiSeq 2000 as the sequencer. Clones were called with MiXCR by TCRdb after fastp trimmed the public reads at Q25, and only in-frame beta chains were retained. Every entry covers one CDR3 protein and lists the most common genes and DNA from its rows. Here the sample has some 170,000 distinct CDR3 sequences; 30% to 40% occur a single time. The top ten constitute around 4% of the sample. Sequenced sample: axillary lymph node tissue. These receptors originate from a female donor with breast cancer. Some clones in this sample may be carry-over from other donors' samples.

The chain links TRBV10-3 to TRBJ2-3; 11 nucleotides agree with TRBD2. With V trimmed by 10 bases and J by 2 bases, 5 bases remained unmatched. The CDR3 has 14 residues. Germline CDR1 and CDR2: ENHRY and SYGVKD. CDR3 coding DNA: TGTGCCACCTCGACTAGCGGGGTCACAGATACGCAGTATTTT. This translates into CATSTSGVTDTQYF.

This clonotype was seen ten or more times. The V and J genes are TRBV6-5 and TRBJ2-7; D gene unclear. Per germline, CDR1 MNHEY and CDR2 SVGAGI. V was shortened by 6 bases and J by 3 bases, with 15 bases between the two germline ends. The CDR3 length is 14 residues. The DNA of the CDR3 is TGTGCCAGCAGCCCCTCCGCGGCTAACTACGAGCAGTACTTC. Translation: CASSPSAANYEQYF.

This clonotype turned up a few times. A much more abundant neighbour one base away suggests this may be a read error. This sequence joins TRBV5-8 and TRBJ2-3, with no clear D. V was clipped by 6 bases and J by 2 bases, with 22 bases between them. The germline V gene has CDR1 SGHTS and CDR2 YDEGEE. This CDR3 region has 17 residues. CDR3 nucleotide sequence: TGTGCCAGCACCTCTGGCATGCCGCTGAAGTACACAGATACGCAGTATTTT. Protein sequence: CASTSGMPLKYTDTQYF. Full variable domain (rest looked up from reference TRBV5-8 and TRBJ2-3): EAGVTQSPTHLIKTRGQQATLRCSPISGHTSVYWYQQALGLGLQFLLWYDEGEERNRGNFPPRFSGRQFPNYSSELNVNALELEDSALYLCASTSGMPLKYTDTQYFGPGTRLTVL.

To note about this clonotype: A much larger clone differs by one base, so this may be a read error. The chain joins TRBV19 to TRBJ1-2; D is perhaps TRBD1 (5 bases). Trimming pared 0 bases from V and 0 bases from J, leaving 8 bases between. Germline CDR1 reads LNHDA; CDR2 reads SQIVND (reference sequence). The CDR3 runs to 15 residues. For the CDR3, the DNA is TGTGCCAGTAGTATAGACCGGGACTCTAACTATGGCTACACCTTC. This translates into CASSIDRDSNYGYTF.

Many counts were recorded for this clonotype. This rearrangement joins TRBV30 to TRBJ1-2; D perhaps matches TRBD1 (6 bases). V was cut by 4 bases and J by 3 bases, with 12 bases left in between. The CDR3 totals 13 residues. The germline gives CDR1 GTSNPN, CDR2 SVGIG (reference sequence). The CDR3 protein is CAWNGQRDYGYTF. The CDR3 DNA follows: TGTGCCTGGAACGGACAGAGGGACTATGGCTACACCTTC.

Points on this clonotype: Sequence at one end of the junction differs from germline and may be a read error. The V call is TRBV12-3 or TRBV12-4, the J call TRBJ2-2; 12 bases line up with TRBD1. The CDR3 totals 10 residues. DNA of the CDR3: TGTGCCAGCAGTTGGGACAGGGGGCTTTTT. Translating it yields CASSWDRGLF.

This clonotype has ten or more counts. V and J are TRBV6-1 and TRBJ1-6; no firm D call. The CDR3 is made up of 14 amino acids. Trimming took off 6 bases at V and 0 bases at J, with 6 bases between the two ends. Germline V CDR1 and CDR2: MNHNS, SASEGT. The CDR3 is CASSQFSYNSPLHF. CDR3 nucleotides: TGTGCCAGCAGCCAATTCTCCTATAATTCACCCCTCCACTTT.

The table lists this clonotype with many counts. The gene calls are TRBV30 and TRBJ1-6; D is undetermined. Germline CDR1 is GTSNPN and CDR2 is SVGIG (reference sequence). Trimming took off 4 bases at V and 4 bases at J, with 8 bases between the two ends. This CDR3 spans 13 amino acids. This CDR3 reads CAWTPSYNSPLHF. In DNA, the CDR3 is TGTGCCTGGACCCCATCTTATAATTCACCCCTCCACTTT.

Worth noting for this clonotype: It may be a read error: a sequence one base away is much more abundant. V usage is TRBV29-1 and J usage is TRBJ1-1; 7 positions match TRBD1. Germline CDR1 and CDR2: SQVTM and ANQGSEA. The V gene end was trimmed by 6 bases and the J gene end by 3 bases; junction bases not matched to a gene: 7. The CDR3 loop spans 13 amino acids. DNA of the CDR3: TGCAGCGTGGGGGACAGATTGGACACTGAAGCTTTCTTT. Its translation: CSVGDRLDTEAFF.

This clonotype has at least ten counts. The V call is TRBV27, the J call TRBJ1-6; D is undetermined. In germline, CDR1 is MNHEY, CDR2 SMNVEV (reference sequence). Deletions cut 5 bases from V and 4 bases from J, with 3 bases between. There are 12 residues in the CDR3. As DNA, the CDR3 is TGTGCCAGCAGTAAATATAATTCACCCCTCCACTTT. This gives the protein CASSKYNSPLHF.

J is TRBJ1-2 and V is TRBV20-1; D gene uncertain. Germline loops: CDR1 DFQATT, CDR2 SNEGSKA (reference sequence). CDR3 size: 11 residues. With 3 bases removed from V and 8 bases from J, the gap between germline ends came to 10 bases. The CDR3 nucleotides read TGCAGTGCTAGTACGGTCGGAGGCTACACCTTC. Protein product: CSASTVGGYTF.

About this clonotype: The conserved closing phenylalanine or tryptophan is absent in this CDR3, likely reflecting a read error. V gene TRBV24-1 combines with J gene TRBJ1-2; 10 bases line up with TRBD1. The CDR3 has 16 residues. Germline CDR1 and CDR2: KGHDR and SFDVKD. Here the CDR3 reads CATSDSWTGGNHGYTL. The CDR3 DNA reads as TGTGCCACCAGTGATTCTTGGACAGGGGGTAACCATGGCTACACCCTC.

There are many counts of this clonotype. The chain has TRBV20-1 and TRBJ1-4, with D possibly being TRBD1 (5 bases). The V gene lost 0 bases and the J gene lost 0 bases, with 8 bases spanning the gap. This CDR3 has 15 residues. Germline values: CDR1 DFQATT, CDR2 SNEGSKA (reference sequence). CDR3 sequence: CSARDGAATNEKLFF. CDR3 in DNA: TGCAGTGCTAGAGATGGGGCCGCAACTAATGAAAAACTGTTTTTT.

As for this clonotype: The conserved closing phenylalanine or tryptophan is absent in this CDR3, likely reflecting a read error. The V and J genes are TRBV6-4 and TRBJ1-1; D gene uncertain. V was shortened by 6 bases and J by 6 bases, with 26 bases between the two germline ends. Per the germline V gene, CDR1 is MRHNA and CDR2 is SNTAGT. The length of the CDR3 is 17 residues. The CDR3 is CASRNSKRFSLDAEAFL. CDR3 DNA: TGTGCCAGCAGGAACAGCAAGAGATTTTCTTTGGACGCTGAAGCTTTCCTT.

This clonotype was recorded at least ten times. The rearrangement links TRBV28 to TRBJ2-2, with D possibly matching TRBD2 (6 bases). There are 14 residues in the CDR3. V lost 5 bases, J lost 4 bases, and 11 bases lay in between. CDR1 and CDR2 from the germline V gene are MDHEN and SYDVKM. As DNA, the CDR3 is TGTGCCAGCAGTGGCGCGCGGGGCACCGGGGAGCTGTTTTTT. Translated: CASSGARGTGELFF. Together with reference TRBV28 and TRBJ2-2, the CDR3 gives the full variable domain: DVKVTQSSRYLVKRTGEKVFLECVQDMDHENMFWYRQDPGLGLRLIYFSYDVKMKEKGDIPEGYSVSREKKERFSLILESASTNQTSMYLCASSGARGTGELFFGEGSRLTVL.

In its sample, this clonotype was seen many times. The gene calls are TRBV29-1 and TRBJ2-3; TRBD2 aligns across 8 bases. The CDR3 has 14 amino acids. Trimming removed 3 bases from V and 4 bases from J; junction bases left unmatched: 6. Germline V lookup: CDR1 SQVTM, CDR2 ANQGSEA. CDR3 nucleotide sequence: TGCAGCGTTGAGTCGGGGGGGGCGGCAGATACGCAGTATTTT. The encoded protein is CSVESGGAADTQYF.

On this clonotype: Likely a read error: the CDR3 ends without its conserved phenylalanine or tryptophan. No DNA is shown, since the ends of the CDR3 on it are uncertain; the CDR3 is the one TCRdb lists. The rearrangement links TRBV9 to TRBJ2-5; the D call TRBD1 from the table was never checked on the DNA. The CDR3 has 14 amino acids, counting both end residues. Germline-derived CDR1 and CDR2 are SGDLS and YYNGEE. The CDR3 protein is CASSPQGAQETQSS.

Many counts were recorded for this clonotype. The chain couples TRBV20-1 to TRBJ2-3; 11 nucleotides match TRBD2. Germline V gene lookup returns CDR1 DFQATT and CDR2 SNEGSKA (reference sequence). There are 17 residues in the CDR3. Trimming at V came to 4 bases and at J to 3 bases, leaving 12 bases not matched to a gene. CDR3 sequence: CSATPVPLAGATDTQYF. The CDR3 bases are TGCAGTGCTACTCCGGTCCCACTAGCGGGGGCTACAGATACGCAGTATTTT.